Here is one T cell receptor beta chain with its context. Antigen specificity is unknown. The data were obtained in a study of T cells in Graves' hyperthyroidism and ophthalmopathy. General observations from the study: A 13 V-J model separated ophthalmopathy from stable hyperthyroidism. Model predictions of ophthalmopathy came a median around 6.5 months before onset.

RNA transcripts were the template for amplifying TCR beta CDR3 regions. RT-PCR in the first round (using the HTBI primer set) targeted the TCR CDR3. MiXCR was run by TCRdb on the multiplex PCR reads, yielding one entry per CDR3 protein. The data contain roughly 700,000 distinct CDR3 sequences, approximately 15% of them singletons. The diagnostic basis comprised clinical symptoms, serum thyroxine and TRAb, thyroid ultrasound and orbital computed tomography. Source material for PBMCs was around 10 ml fresh peripheral blood. This CDR3 spans 15 amino acids. Trimming cost V 7 bases and J 6 bases; bases outside gene matches: 10. The germline CDR1 and CDR2 sequences are LGHDT and YNNKEL (reference sequence).

The gene calls are TRBV3-1 and TRBJ2-3; 10 bases agree with TRBD2. Sequenced: blood. The sequence came from a woman under 30 with Graves' hyperthyroidism. The CDR3 sequence is CASNPSGRADDTQYF. CDR3 in DNA: TGTGCCAGCAATCCAAGCGGGAGGGCCGACGATACGCAGTATTTT.